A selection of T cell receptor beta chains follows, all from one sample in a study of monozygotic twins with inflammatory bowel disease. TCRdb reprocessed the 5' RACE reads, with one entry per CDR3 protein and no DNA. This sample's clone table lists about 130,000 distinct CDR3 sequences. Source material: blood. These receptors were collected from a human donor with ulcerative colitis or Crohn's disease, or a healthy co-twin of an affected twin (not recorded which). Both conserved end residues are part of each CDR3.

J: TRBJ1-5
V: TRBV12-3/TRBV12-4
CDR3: CASSLAGAPQHF

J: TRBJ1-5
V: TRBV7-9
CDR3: CASSLDRVQPQHF

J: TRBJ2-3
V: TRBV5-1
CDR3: CASSMQRTDTQYF

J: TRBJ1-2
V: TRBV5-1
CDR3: CASSLDRVNYGYTF

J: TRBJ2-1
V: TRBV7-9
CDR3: CASSLDAGSYNEQFF

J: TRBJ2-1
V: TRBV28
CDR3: CASKGPLPYNEQFF

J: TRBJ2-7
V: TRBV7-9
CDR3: CASSLEGGSYEQYF

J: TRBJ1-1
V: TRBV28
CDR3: CASSLQQWTDAFF

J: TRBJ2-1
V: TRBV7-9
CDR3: CASSLMIDSYNEQFF

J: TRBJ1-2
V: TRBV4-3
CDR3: CASSRGRQGPSERGYTF

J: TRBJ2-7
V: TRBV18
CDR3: CASSPGYGTTYEQYF

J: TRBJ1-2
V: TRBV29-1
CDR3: CSVGQFDGYTF

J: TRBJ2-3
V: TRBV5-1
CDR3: CASSPSRLTQYF

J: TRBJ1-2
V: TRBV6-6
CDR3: CVSSVPGQGDGYTF

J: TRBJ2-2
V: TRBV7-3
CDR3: CASSLQSGRVDTGELFF

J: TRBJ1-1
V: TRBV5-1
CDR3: CASRLGGGTEAFF

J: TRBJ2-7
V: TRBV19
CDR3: CASSATTPTYEQYF

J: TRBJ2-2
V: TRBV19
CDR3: CASTIGGDTGELFF

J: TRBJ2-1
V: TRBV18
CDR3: CASSPPSLSYEQFF

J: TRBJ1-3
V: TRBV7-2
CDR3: CASSLVSGRNTIYF

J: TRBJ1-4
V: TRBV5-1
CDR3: CASSLGRATNEKLFF

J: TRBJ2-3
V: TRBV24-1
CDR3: CATSGPSSVSTDTQYF

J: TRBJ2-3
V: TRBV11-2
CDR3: CASSLGGGHTDTQYF

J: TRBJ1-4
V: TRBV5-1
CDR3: CASSLAGTVNNEKLFF

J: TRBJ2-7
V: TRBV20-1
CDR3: CSATPLAVSSYEQYF

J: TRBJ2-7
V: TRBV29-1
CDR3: CSVEFTGVYEQYF

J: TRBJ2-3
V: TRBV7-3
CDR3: CASSFGTSGGTDTQYF

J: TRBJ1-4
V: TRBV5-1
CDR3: CASSPGQRYEKLFF